The entry below describes one T cell receptor beta chain. The sample is drawn from a study of blood T cell repertoires in COVID-19. The CDR3 runs to 16 residues. The germline gives CDR1 GTSNPN, CDR2 SVGIG (reference sequence). V was shortened by 0 bases and J by 0 bases, with 12 bases between the two germline ends. Profiling relied on immunoSEQ multiplex PCR, and the TCRdb table lists in-frame clones only, not all of them. Among approximately 87,000 clones listed, roughly 90% were seen once. The TCR sequence derives from a man aged 70 or older with active or convalescent COVID-19. The sample was peripheral blood. The chain combines TRBV30 with TRBJ1-3; TRBD1 might be the D (5 bases). The CDR3, as DNA: TGTGCCTGGAGTGTACACGAGACAGTCTCTGGAAACACCATATATTTT. Its protein product is CAWSVHETVSGNTIYF. Full variable domain (missing parts from reference TRBV30 and TRBJ1-3): SQTIHQWPATLVQPVGSPLSLECTVEGTSNPNLYWYRQAAGRGLQLLFYSVGIGQISSEVPQNLSASRPQDRQFILSSKKLLLSDSGFYLCAWSVHETVSGNTIYFGEGSWLTVV.